A selection of T cell receptor beta chains follows, all from one sample in a study of vaccination and CD4 T cells after COVID-19. TCRdb reanalysed the PCR reads using MiXCR and keeps one entry per CDR3 protein. The sample comprises about 25,000 distinct CDR3 sequences, 45% to 50% of which are singletons, and 5% to 6.5% rests with the top ten. Their antigens remain unidentified. Sample: CD4+ T cells from blood, cultured in vitro. The receptors were gathered from a human donor who had recovered from COVID-19. The CDR3 runs from the conserved cysteine through the conserved F or W. Fields, in order: V gene, J gene, CDR3 length, clone size, D gene, CDR3 DNA, CDR3 protein. A D gene is named only where the DNA matches it firmly. Clone sizes are given selectively: once, few, many, or a class where the clone is expanded.

TRBV6-5	TRBJ1-2	11	few	.	TGTGCCAGCAGTTCTGGCTATGGCTACACCTTC	CASSSGYGYTF
TRBV11-2	TRBJ2-4	14	few	.	TGTGCCAGCAGCTTAGAGGGGGGATGGGGCATTCAGTACTTC	CASSLEGGWGIQYF
TRBV12-3/TRBV12-4	TRBJ2-7	15	.	TRBD1	TGTGCCAGCAGTTTCCCGGGACAGGGAGCCTACGAGCAGTACTTC	CASSFPGQGAYEQYF
TRBV5-1	TRBJ2-2	16	.	.	TGCGCCAGCAGCTTGGAGGGACGGACGAACACCGGGGAGCTGTTTTTT	CASSLEGRTNTGELFF
TRBV7-9	TRBJ2-7	16	few	TRBD1	TGTGCCAGCAGCGGCCGTGGTAGGGGGCCCGCCTGGCAGCAGTACTTC	CASSGRGRGPAWQQYF
TRBV7-2	TRBJ2-7	15	few	TRBD2	TGTGCCAGCAGCTTACGGCTAGCGGGAGCCTACGAGCAGTACTTC	CASSLRLAGAYEQYF
TRBV28	TRBJ1-1	12	.	.	TGTGCCAGCTCGTGGGAAAACACTGAAGCTTTCTTT	CASSWENTEAFF
TRBV19	TRBJ2-1	13	.	.	TGTGCCAGTAGTATAGGTGTTGTCAATGAGCAGTTCTTC	CASSIGVVNEQFF
TRBV29-1	TRBJ2-3	12	.	.	TGCAGCGTTGAGGGGGTTGAGGATACGCAGTATTTT	CSVEGVEDTQYF
TRBV5-1	TRBJ2-2	14	.	TRBD1	TGCGCCAGCAGCTGGGACAGGGGCATCGGGGAGCTGTTTTTT	CASSWDRGIGELFF
TRBV6-1	TRBJ2-7	14	once	.	TGTGCCAGCAGCAACGACAAGGGGTTCTACGAGCAGTACTTC	CASSNDKGFYEQYF
TRBV12-3/TRBV12-4	TRBJ1-6	16	few	.	TGTGCCAGCAGCGGACGGACCGGGCGCACGAATTCACCCCTCCACTTT	CASSGRTGRTNSPLHF
TRBV4-2	TRBJ2-3	16	.	TRBD2	TGTGCCAGCAGCCAAGATCGGGGGGAGAGCACAGATACGCAGTATTTT	CASSQDRGESTDTQYF
TRBV11-1	TRBJ2-5	15	few	TRBD1	TGTGCCAGCAGCGCTTCCAGGACAGGGCGAGAGACCCAGTACTTC	CASSASRTGRETQYF
TRBV15	TRBJ2-3	16	.	TRBD1	TGTGCCACCAGCGGGGAAGGGGGACAGGGTGCAGATACGCAGTATTTT	CATSGEGGQGADTQYF
TRBV20-1	TRBJ1-2	12	.	.	TGCAGTGCTAGAGATTCAGGGCACGGCTACACCTTC	CSARDSGHGYTF